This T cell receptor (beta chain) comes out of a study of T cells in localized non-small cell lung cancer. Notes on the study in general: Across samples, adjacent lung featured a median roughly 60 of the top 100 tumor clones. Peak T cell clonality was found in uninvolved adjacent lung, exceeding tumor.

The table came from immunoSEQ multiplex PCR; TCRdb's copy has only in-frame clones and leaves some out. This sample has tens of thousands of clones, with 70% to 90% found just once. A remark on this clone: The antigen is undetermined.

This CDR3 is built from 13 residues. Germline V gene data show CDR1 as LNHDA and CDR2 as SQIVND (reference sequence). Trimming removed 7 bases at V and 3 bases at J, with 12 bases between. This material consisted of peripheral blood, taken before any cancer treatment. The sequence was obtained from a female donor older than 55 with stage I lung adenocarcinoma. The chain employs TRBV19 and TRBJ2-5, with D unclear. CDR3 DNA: TGTGCCAGTACCCCTTTTGGGGAAGAGACCCAGTACTTC. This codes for CASTPFGEETQYF.